This T cell receptor beta chain was captured in a study of T-cell reconstitution after alpha-beta-depleted transplantation in children. CDR1 and CDR2 from the germline V gene are MNHEY and SMNVEV (reference sequence). With 6 bases removed from V and 3 bases from J, the gap between germline ends came to 20 bases. The CDR3 covers 16 residues. The study, taken as a whole, reports: Hyperexpanded clones declined; after one year, newly produced T cells mostly supplied diversity.

This clonotype showed up just once. The antigen is undetermined. Unique molecular identifiers were used to barcode this TCRbeta library. TCRdb re-analysed the PCR reads in MiXCR, keeping a single row per CDR3 protein. The repertoire holds about 600,000 distinct CDR3 sequences, with more than 20% as singletons. The receptor was derived from a boy under two years old who had a stem cell transplant for acute myeloid leukemia, so the T cells may come from the graft donor. V usage is TRBV27 and J usage is TRBJ2-5, with TRBD1 as a possible D gene (5 bases). The sequencing used PBMCs, mostly from graft donor cells, collected 360 days after TCRalphabeta/CD19-depleted stem cell transplant. CDR3 protein: CASRSQPTEKKETQYF. Written as DNA, the CDR3 is TGTGCCAGCAGGAGCCAACCGACAGAAAAGAAAGAGACCCAGTACTTC.